This TCR beta chain was profiled in a study of T-cell memory formation after mild COVID-19. Regarding the study as a whole: Some SARS-CoV-2-responding clones were already detected in memory before infection.

This clonotype was recorded a few times. No antigen is known for it. Constant-segment primers served in 5'RACE that generated TCR alpha and TCR beta cDNA libraries bearing sample barcodes and UMIs. TCRdb itself ran the 5' RACE reads through MiXCR, one entry per CDR3 protein. The sample comprises 35,000 to 45,000 distinct CDR3 sequences, approximately 7% of which are singletons, and 1.2% to 1.5% rests with the top ten. V was clipped by 5 bases and J by 5 bases; unmatched bases: 10. This CDR3 comprises 16 residues. Sequenced: PBMCs or a T cell subset sorted from them (not recorded which). This receptor was identified in a young man who had mild COVID-19 (a few samples of this study predate the infection). Cell type and time point are not known. The chain joins TRBV12-3 or TRBV12-4 to TRBJ1-1; 11 positions agree with TRBD1. The CDR3 coding sequence is TGTGCCAGCAGTGACCCGCGGACAGGGGGCTCAACTGAAGCTTTCTTT. Amino acids: CASSDPRTGGSTEAFF.